These 16 T cell receptor beta chains were sequenced from one sample in a study of T cells in Graves' hyperthyroidism and ophthalmopathy. What was amplified from RNA transcripts were TCR beta CDR3 regions. Using the HTBI primer set, a first-round RT-PCR was run on the TCR CDR3. TCRdb passed the multiplex PCR reads through MiXCR, listing each CDR3 protein once. This table has 500,000 to 750,000 distinct CDR3 sequences, 35% to 55% appearing once. Input material: peripheral blood or thyroid tissue (not recorded which). The receptors stem from a woman aged 18 to 35 with Graves' hyperthyroidism.

The chain has TRBV2 and TRBJ2-5, with 10 bases lining up with TRBD2. CDR3 length: 13 residues. CDR1 is SNHLY, CDR2 FYNNEI, per germline. The CDR3 is CTITSGAPETQYF. CDR3 coding DNA: TGTACCATCACTAGCGGGGCACCGGAGACCCAGTACTTC.

This clonotype was detected ten times or more. The CDR3 DNA reads TGTGCCATCAGTGCGATGCAGACCAATCAGCCCCAGCATTTT. This gives the protein CAISAMQTNQPQHF. The chain couples TRBV10-3 to TRBJ1-5, with D unresolved. The germline V gene encodes CDR1 ENHRY and CDR2 SYGVKD. Trimming removed 4 bases from V and 3 bases from J, with 10 bases in between. CDR3 length: 14 residues.

A remark on this clonotype: A much larger clone differs by one base, so this may be a read error. The V gene is TRBV5-5, the J gene TRBJ2-5, with D perhaps matching TRBD2 (5 bases). Germline CDR1 and CDR2: SGHKS and YYEKEE (reference sequence). V was trimmed by 3 bases and J by 2 bases, leaving 17 bases between them. The CDR3 totals 16 residues. CDR3 sequence (DNA): TGTGCCAGCAGCTCCGGAGGTACCACAGTACAAGAGACCCAGTACTTC. Its protein product is CASSSGGTTVQETQYF.

This clonotype was recorded once. This chain joins TRBV2 and TRBJ1-5; 8 nucleotides line up with TRBD1. V lost 4 bases to trimming and J lost 3 bases; unmatched junction nucleotides: 5. The CDR3 is 15 residues long. The germline CDR1 and CDR2 sequences are SNHLY and FYNNEI. The CDR3 DNA follows: TGTGCCAGCAGTGGACAGGGGTCGAACAATCAGCCCCAGCATTTT. This codes for CASSGQGSNNQPQHF.

This clonotype was seen repeatedly, ten times or more. This chain joins TRBV24-1 and TRBJ2-6; the match to TRBD2 covers 8 bases. V trimming: 3 bases; J trimming: 2 bases; junction bases outside the gene matches: 8. The CDR3 consists of 18 residues. Germline V gives CDR1 KGHDR, CDR2 SFDVKD. CDR3 loop: CATSDKRAGVTGANVLTF. The DNA for the CDR3 is TGTGCCACCAGTGATAAAAGAGCGGGAGTCACTGGGGCCAACGTCCTGACTTTC.

This clonotype was observed a single time. The rearrangement uses TRBV2 and TRBJ2-7; 15 bases line up with TRBD2. Trimming cost V 5 bases and J 4 bases; bases outside gene matches: 12. From germline, CDR1 is SNHLY and CDR2 FYNNEI. The CDR3 is 18 amino acids. CDR3 region: CASSSVGLAGGPGYEQYF. CDR3 DNA: TGTGCCAGCAGTTCTGTAGGACTAGCGGGAGGGCCGGGTTACGAGCAGTACTTC.

This clonotype has a single count. Its ends do not fully match the called genes, so a read error is possible. V is TRBV9 and J is TRBJ1-2; D possibly corresponds to TRBD1 (5 bases). Germline CDR1 is SGDLS and CDR2 is YYNGEE. This CDR3 region has 15 residues. DNA of the CDR3: TGTGCCAGCAGCATAACGGGACTAGCGGGCGATGGCTACACTTTC. Translated: CASSITGLAGDGYTF. Full variable domain (missing parts from reference TRBV9 and TRBJ1-2): DSGVTQTPKHLITATGQRVTLRCSPRSGDLSVYWYQQSLDQGLQFLIQYYNGEERAKGNILERFSAQQFPDLHSELNLSSLELGDSALYFCASSITGLAGDGYTFGSGTRLTVV.

In this sample, this clonotype turned up many times. V is TRBV20-1 and J is TRBJ2-7, with D uncertain. This CDR3 contains 14 residues. In germline, CDR1 is DFQATT, CDR2 SNEGSKA (reference sequence). Trimming cost V 0 bases and J 2 bases, with 11 bases left between them. The CDR3: CSAREDLDTYEQYF. CDR3 DNA: TGCAGTGCTAGAGAGGACCTTGATACCTACGAGCAGTACTTC.

The CDR3 reads CASSQGRDMEGNTIYF. CDR3 DNA: TGTGCCAGCAGCCAAGGAAGGGACATGGAAGGAAACACCATATATTTT. V gene TRBV3-1 combines with J gene TRBJ1-3, with D possibly matching TRBD1 (6 bases). Germline lookup yields CDR1 LGHDT and CDR2 YNNKEL (reference sequence). CDR3 length: 16 residues. The germline V and J ends were trimmed by 1 base and 4 bases, with 14 bases remaining between them.

This rearrangement joins TRBV10-3 to TRBJ1-2; 7 bases map to TRBD1. The CDR3 totals 13 residues. The germline gives CDR1 ENHRY, CDR2 SYGVKD. V dropped 6 bases and J dropped 8; count of bases not matched to a gene: 9. The CDR3 loop reads CAISETGSHGYTF. For the CDR3, the DNA is TGTGCCATCAGCGAGACAGGGAGTCACGGCTACACCTTC.

The rearrangement links TRBV12-3 or TRBV12-4 to TRBJ2-2, with D perhaps TRBD1 (6 bases). Trimming pared 5 bases from V and 6 bases from J, leaving 13 bases between. The CDR3 sequence is 14 residues long. CDR3 nucleotides: TGTGCCAGCAGTGAAGCACACAGGGCCGGGGAGCTGTTTTTT. Translated: CASSEAHRAGELFF.

The rearrangement uses TRBV29-1 and TRBJ2-7, with 8 bases that match TRBD2. V trimming: 3 bases; J trimming: 5 bases; junction bases outside the gene matches: 3. The CDR3 totals 12 residues. The germline V gene encodes CDR1 SQVTM and CDR2 ANQGSEA. The CDR3 here is CSVDSGSNEQYF. The DNA for the CDR3 is TGCAGCGTTGACAGCGGGAGTAACGAGCAGTACTTC.

Worth noting for this clonotype: Relative to the germline gene, one junction end is altered; a read error may explain this. The chain uses TRBV9 and TRBJ2-2, with D possibly matching TRBD2 (6 bases). The CDR3 covers 15 residues. The germline gives CDR1 SGDLS, CDR2 YYNGEE. CDR3 residues: CASRAGTGTTGELFF. The CDR3 DNA reads as TGCGCCAGCAGGGCCGGGACTGGGACCACCGGGGAGCTGTTTTTT.

This chain uses TRBV20-1 with TRBJ1-2, with TRBD1 as a possible D gene (6 bases). The germline gives CDR1 DFQATT, CDR2 SNEGSKA (reference sequence). The V end was cut by 6 bases, the J end by 4 bases, with 18 bases between. The CDR3 extends over 14 amino acids. In DNA, the CDR3 is TGCAGTGCCAGCAGGGGCAGGGACGCCTATGGCTACACCTTC. Its translation is CSASRGRDAYGYTF.

This clonotype was observed a handful of times. The V gene is TRBV5-4, the J gene TRBJ1-1, with no clear D. In germline, CDR1 is SGHNT, CDR2 YYREEE (reference sequence). The V end lost 0 bases, the J end lost 8 bases, and 17 bases lay between the germline ends. This CDR3 spans 15 amino acids. The CDR3 nucleotides are TGTGCCAGCAGCTTGGATCCGGGTAGGGCAGTAGAAGCTTTCTTT. This gives the protein CASSLDPGRAVEAFF.

CDR3 protein: CSYSWGLFGYTF. CDR3 DNA sequence: TGCAGTTACTCCTGGGGCCTCTTTGGCTACACCTTC. V and J are TRBV29-1 and TRBJ1-2, with a possible D match to TRBD1 (5 bases). Germline loops: CDR1 SQVTM, CDR2 ANQGSEA. The CDR3 consists of 12 residues.